Presented here are 6 T cell receptor beta chains from one specimen sequenced in a study of response to subunit inactivated influenza vaccine (dated by TCRdb to 2017 to 2018). The library was built by means of RT-PCR. Data came from an Illumina HiSeq 2500. TCRdb reprocessed the public reads (quality trimming at Q25 with fastp, clone calling with MiXCR) and kept in-frame beta chains. Rows with a matching CDR3 protein are joined into one entry that keeps the most common DNA and genes. For this sample the table gives more than 700,000 distinct CDR3 sequences, of which roughly 20% were detected only once. The ten biggest clones cover roughly 10% of the sample. The starting material was PBMCs from blood, obtained less than 6 days after vaccination. These receptor sequences come from a man aged 50-59 years who received an inactivated influenza vaccine. Donor details come from another sample of the same person, matched by shared clones.

The sample holds a few counts of this clonotype. This chain connects TRBV20-1 to TRBJ2-1; D tentatively reads TRBD1 or TRBD2 (5 bases each). There are 13 residues in the CDR3. Trimming cost V 5 bases and J 7 bases, with 15 bases left between them. The germline V gene encodes CDR1 DFQATT and CDR2 SNEGSKA (reference sequence). In nucleotides, the CDR3 is TGCAGTGCTCCTACTAGTTGGGGGAATGAGCAGTTCTTC. It yields the protein CSAPTSWGNEQFF.

This chain connects TRBV4-3 to TRBJ2-7, with 7 bases identical to TRBD1. This CDR3 is built from 14 residues. Germline CDR1 LGHNA, CDR2 YSLEER. Germline trimming cut 2 bases from V and 1 base from J; bases unmatched to any gene: 2. The CDR3 here is CASSQQGDSYEQYF. CDR3 bases: TGCGCCAGCAGCCAACAGGGGGATTCCTACGAGCAGTACTTC.

The chain is built from TRBV15 and TRBJ2-1; D not certain. Germline V gene lookup returns CDR1 LNHNV and CDR2 YYDKDF (reference sequence). Trimming stripped 1 base from V and 0 bases from J, with 10 bases between. The CDR3 covers 16 residues. CDR3 bases: TGTGCCACCAGCAGAGTGACTTCCCGCTCCTACAATGAGCAGTTCTTC. This codes for CATSRVTSRSYNEQFF.

This clonotype was counted ten times or more. This sequence joins TRBV30 and TRBJ2-1; TRBD2 might be the D (7 bases). V lost 1 base and J 8 bases, leaving 15 bases between the germline ends. The CDR3 has 14 amino acids. Germline values: CDR1 GTSNPN, CDR2 SVGIG (reference sequence). CDR3 in DNA: TGTGCCTGGAGTGCGGGGGGCAAATTGGATGAGCAGTTCTTC. It is translated as CAWSAGGKLDEQFF.

The V gene is TRBV20-1, the J gene TRBJ1-5, with D possibly being TRBD1 (6 bases). With 4 bases removed from V and 1 base from J, the gap between germline ends came to 14 bases. CDR1 is DFQATT, CDR2 SNEGSKA, per germline (reference sequence). The CDR3 contains 15 residues. This CDR3 reads CSAIAQGASNQPQHF. The CDR3 DNA sequence: TGCAGTGCTATAGCACAGGGAGCGAGCAATCAGCCCCAGCATTTT.

This clonotype was counted ten times or more. The chain recombines TRBV10-1 with TRBJ2-7; 10 bases align to TRBD2. This CDR3 contains 14 residues. The germline CDR1 and CDR2 sequences are WNHNN and SYGVQD (reference sequence). V lost 3 bases and J lost 3; bases outside the gene matches: 2. CDR3 nucleotides: TGCGCCAGCAGTGATGGGACTAGCGTCTACGAGCAGTACTTC. Its protein is CASSDGTSVYEQYF.